What follows are 3 T cell receptor beta chains derived from one specimen sequenced in a study of T cells in Graves' hyperthyroidism and ophthalmopathy. Amplification yielded TCR beta CDR3 regions, with RNA transcripts as the source. The study used the HTBI primer set for a first-round RT-PCR of the TCR CDR3. TCRdb itself ran the multiplex PCR reads through MiXCR, one entry per CDR3 protein. The sample lists fewer than 650,000 distinct CDR3 sequences; roughly 45% were seen once. Sequencing was carried out using peripheral blood or thyroid tissue (not recorded which). The receptors here all came from an adult woman with Graves' disease, either hyperthyroidism or ophthalmopathy (not recorded which).

This clonotype was detected many times. The chain joins TRBV3-1 to TRBJ1-2, with no clear D. This CDR3 is 13 amino acids long. V lost 4 bases to trimming and J lost 2 bases, with 8 bases between them. CDR1 LGHDT and CDR2 YNNKEL come from the germline V gene (reference sequence). The CDR3 spells CASSPMKNYGYTF. DNA of the CDR3: TGTGCCAGCAGCCCCATGAAGAACTATGGCTACACCTTC.

The chain has TRBV2 and TRBJ2-7, with 7 bases matching TRBD2. CDR3 length: 13 residues. Trimming cost V 6 bases and J 6 bases; bases outside gene matches: 8. Germline V gene data show CDR1 as SNHLY and CDR2 as FYNNEI. The CDR3 sequence is CASSLTSMGEQYF. The CDR3 coding sequence is TGTGCCAGCAGCTTGACTAGCATGGGCGAGCAGTACTTC.

This clonotype was seen repeatedly, ten times or more. The chain employs TRBV14 and TRBJ1-1; no reliable D call. Trimming removed 0 bases from V and 0 bases from J, with 5 bases in between. The CDR3 contains 14 residues. Germline lookup yields CDR1 SGHDN and CDR2 FVKESK. CDR3 in amino acids: CASSQDTVNTEAFF. As DNA, the CDR3 is TGTGCCAGCAGCCAAGATACGGTGAACACTGAAGCTTTCTTT.